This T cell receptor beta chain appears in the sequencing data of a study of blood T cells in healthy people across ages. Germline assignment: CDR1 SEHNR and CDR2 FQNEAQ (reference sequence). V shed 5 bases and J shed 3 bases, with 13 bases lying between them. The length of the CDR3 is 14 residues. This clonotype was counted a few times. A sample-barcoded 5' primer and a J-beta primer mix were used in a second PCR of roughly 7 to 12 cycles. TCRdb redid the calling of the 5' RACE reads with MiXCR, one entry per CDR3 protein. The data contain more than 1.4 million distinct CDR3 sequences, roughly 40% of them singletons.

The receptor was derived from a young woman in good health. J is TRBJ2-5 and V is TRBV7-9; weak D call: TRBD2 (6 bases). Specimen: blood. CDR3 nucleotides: TGTGCCAGCAGCCCGGAGGGAGGCGAAGAGACCCAGTACTTC. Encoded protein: CASSPEGGEETQYF.